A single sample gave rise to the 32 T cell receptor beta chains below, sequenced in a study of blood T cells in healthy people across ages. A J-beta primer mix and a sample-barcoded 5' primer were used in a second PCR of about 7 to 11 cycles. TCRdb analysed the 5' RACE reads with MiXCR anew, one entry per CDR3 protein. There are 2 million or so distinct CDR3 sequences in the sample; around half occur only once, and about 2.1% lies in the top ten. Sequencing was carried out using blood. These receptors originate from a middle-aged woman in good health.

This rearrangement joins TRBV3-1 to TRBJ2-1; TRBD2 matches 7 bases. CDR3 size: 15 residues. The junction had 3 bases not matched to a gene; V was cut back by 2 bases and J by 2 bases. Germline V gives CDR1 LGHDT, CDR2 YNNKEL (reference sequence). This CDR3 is CASSQLAVTYNEQFF. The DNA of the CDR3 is TGTGCCAGCAGCCAACTAGCGGTGACCTACAATGAGCAGTTCTTC.

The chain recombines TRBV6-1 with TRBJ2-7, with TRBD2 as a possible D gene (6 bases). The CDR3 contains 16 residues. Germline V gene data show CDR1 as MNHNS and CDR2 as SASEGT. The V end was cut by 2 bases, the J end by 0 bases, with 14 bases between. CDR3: CASSELGGISSYEQYF. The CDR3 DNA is TGTGCCAGCAGTGAACTTGGGGGGATCAGCTCCTACGAGCAGTACTTC.

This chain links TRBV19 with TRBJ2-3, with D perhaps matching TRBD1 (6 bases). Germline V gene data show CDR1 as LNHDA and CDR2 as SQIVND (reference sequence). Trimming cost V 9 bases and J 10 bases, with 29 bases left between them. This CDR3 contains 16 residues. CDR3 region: CASPRPGTWVGVPQYF. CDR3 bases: TGTGCCAGCCCCAGGCCGGGGACATGGGTCGGTGTTCCGCAGTATTTT.

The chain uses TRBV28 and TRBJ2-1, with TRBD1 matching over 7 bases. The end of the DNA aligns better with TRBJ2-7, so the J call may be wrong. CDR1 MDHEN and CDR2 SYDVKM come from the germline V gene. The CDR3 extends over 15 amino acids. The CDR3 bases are TGTGCCAGCGGGGACAGTCGTTTTTTAAGCAATGAGCAGTACTTC. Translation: CASGDSRFLSNEQYF.

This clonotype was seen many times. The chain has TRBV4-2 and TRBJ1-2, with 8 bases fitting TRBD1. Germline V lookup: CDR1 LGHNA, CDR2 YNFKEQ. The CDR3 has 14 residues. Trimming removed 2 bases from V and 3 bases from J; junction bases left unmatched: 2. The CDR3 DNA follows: TGTGCCAGCAGCCAACAACAGGGGGACTATGGCTACACCTTC. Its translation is CASSQQQGDYGYTF.

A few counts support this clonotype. As DNA, the CDR3 is TGTGCCAGCGGCAGGAGCACAGATACGCAGTATTTT. Translation gives CASGRSTDTQYF. J is TRBJ2-3 and V is TRBV27; D ambiguous. The CDR3 is made up of 12 amino acids. The V gene's germline CDR1 is MNHEY and CDR2 SMNVEV (reference sequence). V lost 8 bases and J lost 0, with 6 bases in between.

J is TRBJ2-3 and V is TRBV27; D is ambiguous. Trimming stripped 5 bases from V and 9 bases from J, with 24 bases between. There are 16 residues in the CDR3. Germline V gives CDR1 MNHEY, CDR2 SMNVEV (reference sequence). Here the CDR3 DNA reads TGTGCCAGCAGTCCGACGACCCTACGGGCCTTCGGCACGCAGTATTTT. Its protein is CASSPTTLRAFGTQYF.

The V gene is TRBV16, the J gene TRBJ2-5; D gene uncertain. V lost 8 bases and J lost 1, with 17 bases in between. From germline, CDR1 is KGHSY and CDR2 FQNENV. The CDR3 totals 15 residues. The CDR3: CASPPRPRIQETQYF. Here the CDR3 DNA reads TGTGCCAGCCCCCCACGTCCTCGCATCCAAGAGACCCAGTACTTC.

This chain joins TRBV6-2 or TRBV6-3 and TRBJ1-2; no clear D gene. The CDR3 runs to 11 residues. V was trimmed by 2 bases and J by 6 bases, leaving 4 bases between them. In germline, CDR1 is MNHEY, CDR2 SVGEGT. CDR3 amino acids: CASSYTHGYTF. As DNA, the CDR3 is TGTGCCAGCAGTTACACCCATGGCTACACCTTC.

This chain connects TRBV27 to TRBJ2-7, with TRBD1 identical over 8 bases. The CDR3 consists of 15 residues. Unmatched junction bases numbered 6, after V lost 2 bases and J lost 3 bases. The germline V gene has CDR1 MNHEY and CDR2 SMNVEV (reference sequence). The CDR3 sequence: CASSLQGAEYYEQYF. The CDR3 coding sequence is TGTGCCAGCAGTTTACAGGGGGCAGAATACTACGAGCAGTACTTC.

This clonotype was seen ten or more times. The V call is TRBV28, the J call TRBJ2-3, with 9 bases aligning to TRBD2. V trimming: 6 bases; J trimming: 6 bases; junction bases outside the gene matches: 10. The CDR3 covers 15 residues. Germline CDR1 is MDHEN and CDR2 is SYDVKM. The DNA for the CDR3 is TGTGCCAGCAGCTTAGGCGGCGGGGGGGCCGATACGCAGTATTTT. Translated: CASSLGGGGADTQYF.

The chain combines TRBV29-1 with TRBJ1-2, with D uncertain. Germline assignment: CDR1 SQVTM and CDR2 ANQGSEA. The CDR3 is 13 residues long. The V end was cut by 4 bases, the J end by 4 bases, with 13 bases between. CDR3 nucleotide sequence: TGCAGCGTTGGGGCAGTTGGGCGCTATGGCTACACCTTC. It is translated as CSVGAVGRYGYTF.

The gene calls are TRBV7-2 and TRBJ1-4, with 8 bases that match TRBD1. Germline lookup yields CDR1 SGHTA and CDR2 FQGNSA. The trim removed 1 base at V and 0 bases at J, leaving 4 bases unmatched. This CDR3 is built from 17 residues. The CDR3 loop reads CASSLGGQGATNEKLFF. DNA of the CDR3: TGTGCCAGCAGCTTAGGTGGACAGGGAGCAACTAATGAAAAACTGTTTTTT.

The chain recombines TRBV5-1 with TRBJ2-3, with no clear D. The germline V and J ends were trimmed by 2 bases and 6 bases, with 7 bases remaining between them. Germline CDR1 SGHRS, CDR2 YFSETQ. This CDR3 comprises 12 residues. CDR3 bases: TGCGCCAGCAGCTTCAGTGAGGATACGCAGTATTTT. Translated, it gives CASSFSEDTQYF.

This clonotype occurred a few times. In DNA, the CDR3 is TGTGCCAGCAGTTACTCGGGACAGGGTATAGAGACCCAGTACTTC. This gives the protein CASSYSGQGIETQYF. This rearrangement joins TRBV6-6 to TRBJ2-5; 9 bases agree with TRBD1. The germline V gene encodes CDR1 MNHNY and CDR2 SVGAGI (reference sequence). The CDR3 covers 15 residues. Trimming removed 0 bases from V and 4 bases from J; junction bases left unmatched: 3.

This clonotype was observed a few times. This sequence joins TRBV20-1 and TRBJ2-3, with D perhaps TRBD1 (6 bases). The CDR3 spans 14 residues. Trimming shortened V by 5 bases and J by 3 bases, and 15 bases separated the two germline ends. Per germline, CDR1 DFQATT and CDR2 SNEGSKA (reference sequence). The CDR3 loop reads CSASQGEETDTQYF. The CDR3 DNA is TGCAGTGCTTCACAGGGAGAGGAAACAGATACGCAGTATTTT.

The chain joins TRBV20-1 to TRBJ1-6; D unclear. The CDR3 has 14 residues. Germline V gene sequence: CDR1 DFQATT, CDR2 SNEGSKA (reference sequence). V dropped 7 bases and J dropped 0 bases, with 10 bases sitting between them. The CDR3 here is CSGVGSSYNSPLHF. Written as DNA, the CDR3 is TGCAGTGGGGTGGGAAGCTCCTATAATTCACCCCTCCACTTT.

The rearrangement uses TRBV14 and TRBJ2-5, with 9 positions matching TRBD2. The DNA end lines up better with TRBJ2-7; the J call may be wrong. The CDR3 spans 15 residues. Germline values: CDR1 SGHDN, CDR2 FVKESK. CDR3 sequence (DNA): TGTGCCAGCAGCCAGCGCAACATGCGGGGGGGCGAGCAGTACTTC. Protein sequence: CASSQRNMRGGEQYF.

The CDR3 sequence: CASSVAGGDSPLHF. For the CDR3, the DNA is TGTGCCAGCAGTGTCGCGGGCGGTGATTCACCCCTCCACTTT. V and J are TRBV28 and TRBJ1-6; D unclear. Germline CDR1 MDHEN, CDR2 SYDVKM. Trimming cost V 5 bases and J 8 bases, with 13 bases left between them. CDR3 length: 14 amino acids.

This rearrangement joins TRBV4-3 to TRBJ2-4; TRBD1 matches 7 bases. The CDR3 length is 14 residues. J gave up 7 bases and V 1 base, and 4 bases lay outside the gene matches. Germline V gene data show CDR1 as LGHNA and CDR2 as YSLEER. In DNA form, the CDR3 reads TGCGCCAGCAGCCAAGTGGCCAGGGGGAACATTCAGTACTTC. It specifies CASSQVARGNIQYF.

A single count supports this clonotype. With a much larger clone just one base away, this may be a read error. CDR3 nucleotide sequence: TGTGCCAGCTCTCCTGCCGGGACAGGGGGGAGCAATGAGCAGTTCTTC. It codes for CASSPAGTGGSNEQFF. V is TRBV18 and J is TRBJ2-1, with 11 nucleotides matching TRBD1. V shed 6 bases, J shed 6 bases, and the junction held 10 bases outside the gene matches. The length of the CDR3 is 16 residues. Looked up from germline, CDR1 is KGHSH and CDR2 is LQKENI.

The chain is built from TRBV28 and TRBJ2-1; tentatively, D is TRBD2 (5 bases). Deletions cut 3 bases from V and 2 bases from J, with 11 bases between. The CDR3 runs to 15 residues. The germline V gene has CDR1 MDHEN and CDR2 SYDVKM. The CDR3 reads CASSFRERAYNEQFF. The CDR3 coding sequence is TGTGCCAGCAGTTTCCGTGAGAGGGCCTACAATGAGCAGTTCTTC.

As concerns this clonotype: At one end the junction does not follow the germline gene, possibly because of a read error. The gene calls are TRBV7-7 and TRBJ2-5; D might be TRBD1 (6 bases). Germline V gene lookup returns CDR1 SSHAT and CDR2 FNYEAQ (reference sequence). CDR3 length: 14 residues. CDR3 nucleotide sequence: TGTGCTAGCAGCTCAACCGGACAGAAAGAGACCCAGTACTTC. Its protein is CASSSTGQKETQYF.

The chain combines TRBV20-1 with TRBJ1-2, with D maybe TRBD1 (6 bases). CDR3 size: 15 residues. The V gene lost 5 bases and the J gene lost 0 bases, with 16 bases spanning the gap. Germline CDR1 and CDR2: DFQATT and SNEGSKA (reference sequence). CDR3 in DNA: TGCAGTGCTTCGGACAGCTTAGAAGCTAACTATGGCTACACCTTC. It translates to CSASDSLEANYGYTF.

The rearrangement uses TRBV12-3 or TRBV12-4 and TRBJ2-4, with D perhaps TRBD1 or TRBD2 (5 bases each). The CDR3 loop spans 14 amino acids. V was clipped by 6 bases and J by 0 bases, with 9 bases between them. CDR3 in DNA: TGTGCCAGCAGGGGACGGATAGCCAAAAACATTCAGTACTTC. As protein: CASRGRIAKNIQYF.

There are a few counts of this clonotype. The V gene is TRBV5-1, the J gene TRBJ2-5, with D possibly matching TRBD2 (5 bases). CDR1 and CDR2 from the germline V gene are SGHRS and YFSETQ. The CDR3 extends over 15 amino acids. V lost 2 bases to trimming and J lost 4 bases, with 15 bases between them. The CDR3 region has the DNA TGCGCCAGCAGCTTTCGGGGTGCCTTTGGAGAGACCCAGTACTTC. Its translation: CASSFRGAFGETQYF.

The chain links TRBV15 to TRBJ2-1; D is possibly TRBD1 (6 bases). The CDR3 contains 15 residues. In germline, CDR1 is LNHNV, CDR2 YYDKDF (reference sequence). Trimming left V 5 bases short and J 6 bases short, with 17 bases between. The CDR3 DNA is TGTGCCACCAGCCGAGGGGGATACGAGGGCAATGAGCAGTTCTTC. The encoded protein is CATSRGGYEGNEQFF.

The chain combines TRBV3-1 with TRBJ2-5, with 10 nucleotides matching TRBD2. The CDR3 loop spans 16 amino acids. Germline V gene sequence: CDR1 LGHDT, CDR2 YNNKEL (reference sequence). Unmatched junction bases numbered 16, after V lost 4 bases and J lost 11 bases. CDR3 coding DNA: TGTGCCAGCAGCCCTCCAGGGAGCGGGGGGGCCATGGAGCAGTACTTC. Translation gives CASSPPGSGGAMEQYF.

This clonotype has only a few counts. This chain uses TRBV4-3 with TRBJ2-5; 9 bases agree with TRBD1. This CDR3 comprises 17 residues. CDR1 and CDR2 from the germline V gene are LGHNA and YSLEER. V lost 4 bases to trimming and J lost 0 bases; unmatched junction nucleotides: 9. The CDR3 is CASSRMGTGLDQETQYF. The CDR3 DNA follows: TGCGCCAGCAGCCGAATGGGGACAGGGCTGGACCAAGAGACCCAGTACTTC.

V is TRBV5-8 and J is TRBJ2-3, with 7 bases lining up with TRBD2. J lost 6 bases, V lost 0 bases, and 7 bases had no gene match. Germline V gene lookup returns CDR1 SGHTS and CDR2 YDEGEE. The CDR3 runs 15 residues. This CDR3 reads CASSLDGGKPDTQYF. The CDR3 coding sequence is TGTGCCAGCAGCTTGGACGGGGGGAAGCCGGATACGCAGTATTTT.

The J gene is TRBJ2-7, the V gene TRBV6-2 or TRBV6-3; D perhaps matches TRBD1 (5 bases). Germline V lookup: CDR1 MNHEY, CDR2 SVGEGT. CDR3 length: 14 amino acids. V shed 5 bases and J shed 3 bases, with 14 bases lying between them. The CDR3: CASSPAGRGYEQYF. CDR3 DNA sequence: TGTGCCAGCAGTCCGGCCGGAAGGGGCTACGAGCAGTACTTC.

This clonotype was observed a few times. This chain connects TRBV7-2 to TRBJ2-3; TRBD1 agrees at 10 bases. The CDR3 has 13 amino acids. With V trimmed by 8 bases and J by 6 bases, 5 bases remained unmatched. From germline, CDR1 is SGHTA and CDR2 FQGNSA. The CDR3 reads CASGQGVFDTQYF. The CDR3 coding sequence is TGTGCCAGCGGACAGGGGGTTTTTGATACGCAGTATTTT.